The next 26 T cell receptor beta chains were all read from a single sample in a study of response to subunit inactivated influenza vaccine. TCRdb re-analysed the RT-PCR reads in MiXCR, keeping a single row per CDR3 protein. The sample comprises 300,000 to 350,000 distinct CDR3 sequences, about 20% of which are singletons, and 9% to 12% rests with the top ten. The sequences come from PBMCs from blood, collected about 20 months after vaccination. The receptors derive from a man aged 45-69 years who received an inactivated influenza vaccine.

This clonotype was observed at least ten times. V is TRBV18 and J is TRBJ1-1; perhaps TRBD1 as D (5 bases). The V and J ends lost 8 bases and 4 bases respectively, with 14 bases between them. CDR1 and CDR2 from the germline V gene are KGHSH and LQKENI. CDR3 size: 13 residues. For the CDR3, the DNA is TGTGCCAGCAGCTCAACAGGTGCCACTGAAGCTTTCTTT. Translated: CASSSTGATEAFF.

This clonotype was counted only a few times. This sequence joins TRBV5-1 and TRBJ2-7; TRBD2 agrees at 14 bases. V dropped 4 bases and J dropped 3; count of bases not matched to a gene: 6. Germline V gene sequence: CDR1 SGHRS, CDR2 YFSETQ. This CDR3 is built from 16 residues. The DNA for the CDR3 is TGCGCCAGCAGCATAGGACTAGCGGGAGGCTACTACGAGCAGTACTTC. Amino acids: CASSIGLAGGYYEQYF.

Many counts were recorded for this clonotype. The rearrangement joins TRBV7-9 to TRBJ1-5; possible D gene TRBD1, 5 bases. V gave up 1 base and J gave up 7 bases, with 11 bases separating them. CDR3 length equals 14 residues. CDR1 SEHNR and CDR2 FQNEAQ come from the germline V gene (reference sequence). The chain's CDR3 is CASSLDSRVQPQHF. The CDR3 DNA reads TGTGCCAGCAGCTTAGACTCCAGGGTCCAGCCCCAGCATTTT.

The V and J genes are TRBV20-1 and TRBJ2-7, with D tentatively TRBD2 (6 bases). V dropped 0 bases and J dropped 0 bases, with 12 bases sitting between them. This CDR3 spans 15 amino acids. Germline CDR1 reads DFQATT; CDR2 reads SNEGSKA (reference sequence). CDR3 amino acids: CSARDAGPNSYEQYF. DNA of the CDR3: TGCAGTGCTAGAGATGCGGGACCCAACTCCTACGAGCAGTACTTC.

The chain is built from TRBV9 and TRBJ2-1; 10 bases align to TRBD2. Per germline, CDR1 SGDLS and CDR2 YYNGEE. Unmatched junction bases numbered 5, after V lost 4 bases and J lost 4 bases. The CDR3 extends over 15 amino acids. The CDR3 region has the DNA TGTGCCAGCAGCTCCCGGACTAGCGGATACAATGAGCAGTTCTTC. This gives the protein CASSSRTSGYNEQFF.

CDR3 DNA sequence: TGTGCCAGCAGCTTAGCAGGGAAGGAGGACGAGCAGTACTTC. It codes for CASSLAGKEDEQYF. The genes are TRBV7-3 and TRBJ2-7; D may be TRBD1 or TRBD2 (5 bases each). The CDR3 has 14 amino acids. Germline values: CDR1 SGHTA, CDR2 FQGTGA. The germline V and J ends were trimmed by 2 bases and 5 bases, with 13 bases remaining between them.

The chain uses TRBV7-2 and TRBJ2-7; TRBD2 is a possible D gene (5 bases). The V end was cut by 4 bases, the J end by 7 bases, with 11 bases between. This CDR3 has 12 amino acids. Per the germline V gene, CDR1 is SGHTA and CDR2 is FQGNSA. CDR3 nucleotide sequence: TGTGCCAGCAGCTCCCTCCGGGGAGAGCAGTACTTC. Protein product: CASSSLRGEQYF.

The V gene is TRBV4-2, the J gene TRBJ2-3; D gene ambiguous. This CDR3 is 14 amino acids long. Trimming pared 1 base from V and 0 bases from J, leaving 5 bases between. Germline CDR1 and CDR2: LGHNA and YNFKEQ. The CDR3 DNA is TGTGCCAGCAGCCAAGCTCCTAGCACAGATACGCAGTATTTT. It is translated as CASSQAPSTDTQYF.

In its sample, this clonotype was seen a few times. The CDR3 region is CASSPGTGVLGELFF. CDR3 nucleotide sequence: TGTGCCAGCAGCCCCGGGACAGGGGTTCTCGGGGAGCTGTTTTTT. This rearrangement joins TRBV12-3 or TRBV12-4 to TRBJ2-2, with TRBD1 identical over 10 bases. Trimming cost V 6 bases and J 7 bases; bases outside gene matches: 8. The CDR3 is 15 residues long.

V and J are TRBV20-1 and TRBJ2-7; a possible D gene is TRBD1 (6 bases). CDR1 and CDR2 from the germline V gene are DFQATT and SNEGSKA (reference sequence). Trimming left V 0 bases short and J 3 bases short, with 12 bases between. This CDR3 is built from 14 residues. The CDR3 DNA is TGCAGTGCTAGAGACCAACAGGGCAACTACGAGCAGTACTTC. Its translation: CSARDQQGNYEQYF.

CDR3 sequence reads: CSVEGYSYEQYF. CDR3 sequence (DNA): TGCAGCGTCGAGGGATACTCCTACGAGCAGTACTTC. This sequence joins TRBV29-1 and TRBJ2-7; perhaps TRBD2 as D (5 bases). This CDR3 is built from 12 residues. Trimming cost V 6 bases and J 0 bases, with 9 bases left between them. Germline V CDR1 and CDR2: SQVTM, ANQGSEA.

The chain employs TRBV10-2 and TRBJ2-7, with D perhaps assigned TRBD1 or TRBD2 (6 bases each). The CDR3 covers 14 residues. V gave up 10 bases and J gave up 0 bases, with 16 bases separating them. Germline V lookup: CDR1 WSHSY, CDR2 SAAADI. CDR3 sequence: CATSLGGFSYEQYF. For the CDR3, the DNA is TGCGCCACCTCGTTGGGGGGCTTCTCCTACGAGCAGTACTTC.

This clonotype was seen repeatedly, ten times or more. The V and J genes are TRBV3-1 and TRBJ1-2; D is unresolved. CDR1 and CDR2 (germline): LGHDT, YNNKEL (reference sequence). Between the trimmed V and J ends, which lost 8 bases and 5 bases, there was a span of 9 bases. The CDR3 consists of 11 residues. This CDR3 is CASRGNYGYTF. The CDR3 DNA sequence: TGTGCCAGCCGAGGGAATTATGGCTACACCTTC.

The genes are TRBV25-1 and TRBJ2-1; 12 bases match TRBD2. V was clipped by 5 bases and J by 7 bases; unmatched bases: 0. The CDR3 has 13 residues. Looked up from germline, CDR1 is MGHDK and CDR2 is SYGVNS. In DNA form, the CDR3 reads TGTGCCAGCAGTACTAGCGGGAGGAATGAGCAGTTCTTC. As protein: CASSTSGRNEQFF.

This clonotype has a handful of counts. The chain is built from TRBV27 and TRBJ2-1, with 11 bases fitting TRBD1. The CDR3 runs to 16 residues. J gave up 7 bases and V 4 bases, and 9 bases lay outside the gene matches. The germline CDR1 and CDR2 sequences are MNHEY and SMNVEV (reference sequence). The CDR3 nucleotides are TGTGCCAGCAGTTATATTAGGACAGGGGGCTGGAATGAGCAGTTCTTC. Translating it yields CASSYIRTGGWNEQFF.

J is TRBJ1-2 and V is TRBV7-9; D is unresolved. This CDR3 spans 12 amino acids. Germline CDR1 SEHNR, CDR2 FQNEAQ (reference sequence). Trimming shortened V by 1 base and J by 9 bases, and 9 bases separated the two germline ends. CDR3 nucleotide sequence: TGTGCCAGCAGCTTAGGGGGTGTGTGCTACACCTTC. This gives the protein CASSLGGVCYTF.

The chain recombines TRBV20-1 with TRBJ1-4; D is ambiguous. The V gene lost 7 bases and the J gene lost 8 bases, with 11 bases spanning the gap. The germline V gene encodes CDR1 DFQATT and CDR2 SNEGSKA (reference sequence). The CDR3 has 11 amino acids. CDR3: CSGGEDEKLFF. CDR3 DNA sequence: TGCAGTGGTGGGGAAGACGAAAAACTGTTTTTT.

This rearrangement joins TRBV20-1 to TRBJ2-5; TRBD1 is a possible D gene (6 bases). The CDR3 is 13 residues long. Germline loops: CDR1 DFQATT, CDR2 SNEGSKA (reference sequence). V lost 1 base, J lost 5 bases, and 11 bases lay in between. CDR3 region: CSARAGAVETQYF. The CDR3 nucleotides are TGCAGTGCTAGAGCAGGGGCGGTGGAGACCCAGTACTTC.

The J gene is TRBJ2-3, the V gene TRBV14; TRBD2 matches at 10 bases. Germline V gene data show CDR1 as SGHDN and CDR2 as FVKESK. CDR3 length: 16 amino acids. J gave up 2 bases and V 4 bases, and 6 bases lay outside the gene matches. This CDR3 is CASSRGLAGVTDTQYF. The CDR3 DNA reads as TGTGCCAGCAGCCGAGGCCTAGCGGGAGTCACAGATACGCAGTATTTT. The full variable domain, in which reference TRBV14 and TRBJ2-3 provide the parts outside the CDR3, is EAGVTQFPSHSVIEKGQTVTLRCDPISGHDNLYWYRRVMGKEIKFLLHFVKESKQDESGMPNNRFLAERTGGTYSTLKVQPAELEDSGVYFCASSRGLAGVTDTQYFGPGTRLTVL.

This clonotype was observed many times. This chain joins TRBV15 and TRBJ1-4, with 7 bases matching TRBD1. V lost 0 bases to trimming and J lost 5 bases; unmatched junction nucleotides: 3. Germline values: CDR1 LNHNV, CDR2 YYDKDF (reference sequence). This CDR3 is 15 amino acids long. The CDR3 is CATSRDKGQNEKLFF. The DNA of the CDR3 is TGTGCCACCAGCAGAGATAAGGGACAGAATGAAAAACTGTTTTTT.

The chain links TRBV29-1 to TRBJ2-3; TRBD2 might be the D (5 bases). With 1 base removed from V and 6 bases from J, the gap between germline ends came to 17 bases. This CDR3 contains 15 residues. Germline loops: CDR1 SQVTM, CDR2 ANQGSEA. CDR3 DNA: TGCAGCGTTGAAGGAGGGCTCTCCCCCGCGGATACGCAGTATTTT. It is translated as CSVEGGLSPADTQYF.

This clonotype showed up just a few times. The chain carries TRBV12-3 or TRBV12-4 and TRBJ1-6; 8 nucleotides align to TRBD1. V trimming: 5 bases; J trimming: 9 bases; junction bases outside the gene matches: 12. This CDR3 region has 16 residues. CDR3 in amino acids: CASSPRTGWGGSPLHF. The CDR3 DNA reads as TGTGCCAGCAGTCCTCGGACAGGGTGGGGGGGTTCACCCCTCCACTTT.

A few counts support this clonotype. The J gene is TRBJ1-6, the V gene TRBV23-1; the match to TRBD1 covers 7 bases. TRBV23-1 is treated as an ORF (open reading frame) with a function not yet certain. CDR3 length equals 16 residues. J was trimmed by 5 bases and V by 1 base; bases with no gene match: 5. The CDR3 protein is CASSQWDRPNNSPLHF. The CDR3 DNA follows: TGCGCCAGCAGTCAATGGGACAGACCTAATAATTCACCCCTCCACTTT.

This clonotype was detected a few times. CDR3 DNA sequence: TGTGCCAGCAGCCAATTGACCGGGACAGGGTCGATGAACACTGAAGCTTTCTTT. It encodes CASSQLTGTGSMNTEAFF. The chain carries TRBV3-1 and TRBJ1-1; 9 bases map to TRBD1. Trimming at V came to 2 bases and at J to 0 bases, leaving 10 bases not matched to a gene. The length of the CDR3 is 18 residues. CDR1 and CDR2 from the germline V gene are LGHDT and YNNKEL (reference sequence).

V gene TRBV12-3 or TRBV12-4 combines with J gene TRBJ1-6, with 10 bases fitting TRBD1. Trimming cost V 6 bases and J 8 bases; bases outside gene matches: 7. The CDR3 has 15 residues. CDR3 DNA sequence: TGTGCCAGCAGGAACCGGGACAGGGGTTATTCACCCCTCCACTTT. Its translation is CASRNRDRGYSPLHF.

The rearrangement uses TRBV28 and TRBJ1-1, with a tentative D call TRBD1 (6 bases). From germline, CDR1 is MDHEN and CDR2 SYDVKM. The CDR3 loop spans 16 amino acids. V lost 3 bases and J lost 3, with 17 bases in between. The CDR3 protein is CASSLAGRGLYTEAFF. CDR3 nucleotides: TGTGCCAGCAGTTTGGCCGGCAGGGGACTCTACACTGAAGCTTTCTTT. Full variable domain (outside the CDR3, taken from reference TRBV28 and TRBJ1-1): DVKVTQSSRYLVKRTGEKVFLECVQDMDHENMFWYRQDPGLGLRLIYFSYDVKMKEKGDIPEGYSVSREKKERFSLILESASTNQTSMYLCASSLAGRGLYTEAFFGQGTRLTVV.